Reported below is one TCR beta chain. Assay used: immunoSEQ multiplex PCR; TCRdb lists only in-frame clones, some missing. The table includes tens of thousands of clones, roughly 94% detected once. This sample was included in a study of human thymus T cells. It was from resections taken during corrective heart surgery that the thymus tissue came. This TCR was recovered from a girl in the first two years of life with a congenital heart defect but otherwise immunologically healthy. The sample comprised thymus tissue.

CDR3 coding DNA: TGTGCCAGCAGCCCGGGGGGAAATGAGCAGTTCTTC. Protein product: CASSPGGNEQFF. The V call is TRBV14, the J call TRBJ2-1, with 7 bases lining up with TRBD2. Trimming cost V 4 bases and J 7 bases; bases outside gene matches: 1. Germline V gene lookup returns CDR1 SGHDN and CDR2 FVKESK. The CDR3 spans 12 residues.